The 26 T cell receptor beta chains in this list originate from one sample, sequenced in a study of T cell clonality in common variable immunodeficiency. Points from the study as a whole: Reportedly, TCR beta sequences from common variable immunodeficiency showed fewer deletions and N-nucleotide insertions.

These receptors are not linked to any known antigen. TCRdb's table, derived via immunoSEQ multiplex PCR, lists solely in-frame clones and lacks some. This sample includes more than 10,000 clones with no singletons; its ten biggest clones take up about 6.6%. Sequencing was done on a sample of peripheral blood mononuclear cells. These receptors all stem from a human donor with common variable immunodeficiency.

This clone was recorded a few times. The read ends 3 residues shy of where the CDR3 ends; the end is completed using the germline J gene. The chain recombines TRBV6-2 or TRBV6-3 with TRBJ1-5; D perhaps matches TRBD1 (6 bases). Germline values: CDR1 MNHEY, CDR2 SVGEGT. The V and J ends lost 7 bases and 1 base respectively, with 14 bases between them. This CDR3 has 15 amino acids. This CDR3 reads CASTKTGGSNQPQHF. Partial CDR3 DNA: TGTGCCAGCACTAAGACAGGCGGGAGCAATCAGCCC.

As to this clone: From the germline J gene comes the end of the CDR3, since the read stops 3 residues before it. V usage is TRBV7-9 and J usage is TRBJ1-3, with 7 bases matching TRBD1. Germline lookup yields CDR1 SEHNR and CDR2 FQNEAQ (reference sequence). Trimming at V came to 6 bases and at J to 2 bases, leaving 4 bases not matched to a gene. CDR3 length: 14 residues. CDR3 sequence reads: CASSKGAAGNTIYF. The sequenced CDR3 bases are TGTGCCAGCAGTAAGGGGGCCGCTGGAAACACC. The full variable domain, its missing parts supplied by reference TRBV7-9 and TRBJ1-3, is DTGVSQNPRHKITKRGQNVTFRCDPISEHNRLYWYRQTLGQGPEFLTYFQNEAQLEKSRLLSDRFSAERPKGSFSTLEIQRTEQGDSAMYLCASSKGAAGNTIYFGEGSWLTVV.

Note on this clone: The read terminates 3 residues before the CDR3 end, so the remaining end is supplied by the germline J gene. The chain links TRBV2 to TRBJ2-7; no reliable D call. CDR3 length: 15 amino acids. Trimming removed 2 bases from V and 0 bases from J, with 11 bases in between. Germline CDR1 is SNHLY and CDR2 is FYNNEI. The CDR3 bases that were read are TGTGCCAGCAGTGAATACGGCTACAGCTCCTACGAG. It translates to CASSEYGYSSYE. The CDR3, in full, reads CASSEYGYSSYEQYF.

This clone showed up just a few times. With the read ending 3 residues before the CDR3 end, the germline J gene is used to fill in that end. J is TRBJ2-7 and V is TRBV7-9; D might be TRBD1 (5 bases). Trimming cost V 0 bases and J 1 base, with 10 bases left between them. This CDR3 region has 15 residues. Per the germline V gene, CDR1 is SEHNR and CDR2 is FQNEAQ (reference sequence). Incomplete CDR3 DNA: TGTGCCAGCAGCTTAGCTTCAGGGAAATCCTACGAG. Translating gives CASSLASGKSYE. The whole CDR3 reads CASSLASGKSYEQYF.

This clone was picked up a small number of times. The missing CDR3 end, 3 residues past where the read stops, is filled in from the germline J gene. V and J are TRBV18 and TRBJ2-5; maybe TRBD1 (5 bases). The length of the CDR3 is 14 residues. The germline CDR1 and CDR2 sequences are KGHSH and LQKENI. V was cut by 4 bases and J by 2 bases, with 11 bases left in between. The CDR3 protein is CASSQGRRQETQYF. The CDR3 DNA, read in part, is TGTGCCAGCTCACAGGGGCGCCGACAAGAGACC.

This clone turned up a few times. The read is 3 residues too short to cover the CDR3 end, so that end is filled in from the germline J gene. The chain recombines TRBV7-9 with TRBJ1-1, with D perhaps TRBD1 (5 bases). V was cut by 2 bases and J by 1 base, with 8 bases left in between. The CDR3 is 14 amino acids. Germline loops: CDR1 SEHNR, CDR2 FQNEAQ (reference sequence). The CDR3 bases that were read are TGTGCCAGCAGCTTACTACAGGCGAACACTGAA. It yields the protein CASSLLQANTE. The CDR3 as a whole reads CASSLLQANTEAFF.

This clone was recorded a few times. From the germline J gene comes the end of the CDR3, since the read stops 3 residues before it. The gene calls are TRBV7-9 and TRBJ2-7; no reliable D call. The CDR3 loop spans 14 amino acids. Germline assignment: CDR1 SEHNR and CDR2 FQNEAQ (reference sequence). Between the trimmed V and J ends, which lost 3 bases and 1 base, there was a span of 10 bases. CDR3 bases read: TGTGCCAGCAGCTTCGTGCTCAGGTCCTACGAG. As protein: CASSFVLRSYE. Given in full, the CDR3 is CASSFVLRSYEQYF.

To note about this clone: Read sequence stops 3 residues before the CDR3 end, and the germline J gene provides the missing end. The chain has TRBV6-1 and TRBJ2-7, with 9 nucleotides matching TRBD2. The CDR3 length is 14 residues. CDR1 and CDR2 (germline): MNHNS, SASEGT. V gave up 4 bases and J gave up 5 bases; unmatched junction bases: 6. Here the CDR3 reads CASSVGGGADEQYF. The CDR3 bases that were read are TGTGCCAGCAGTGTTGGCGGGGGGGCCGACGAG.

By sample fraction, this clone is medium-sized. The CDR3 is cut off 3 residues early in the read; its end comes from the germline J gene. V usage is TRBV30 and J usage is TRBJ2-2, with 8 positions matching TRBD1. CDR1 is GTSNPN and CDR2 is SVGIG in the germline V gene (reference sequence). V shed 3 bases and J 5 bases; nucleotides not matched to a gene: 5. This CDR3 has 14 residues. The part of the CDR3 DNA that was read is TGTGCCTGGAGGGCAACAGGGGGAACCGGGGAG. Protein: CAWRATGGTGE. The CDR3, in full, reads CAWRATGGTGELFF.

The table lists this clone with a few counts. The observed sequence ends 3 residues before the CDR3 terminus, with the missing tail filled in from the germline J gene. The V gene is TRBV7-2, the J gene TRBJ2-3; 11 bases line up with TRBD2. Germline V CDR1 and CDR2: SGHTA, FQGNSA. V dropped 5 bases and J dropped 2; count of bases not matched to a gene: 3. The CDR3 extends over 15 amino acids. CDR3 in amino acids: CASSRLAGYTDTQYF. The part of the CDR3 DNA that was read is TGTGCCAGCAGCAGACTAGCGGGGTACACAGATACG.

This clone was counted only a few times. Sequencing ends 3 residues short of the CDR3 end; the germline J gene provides the rest. The V and J genes are TRBV18 and TRBJ1-2, with D possibly matching TRBD1 (6 bases). The V and J ends lost 3 bases and 7 bases respectively, with 21 bases between them. Germline lookup yields CDR1 KGHSH and CDR2 LQKENI. The CDR3 contains 16 residues. The CDR3 here is CASSPVSETGSGGYTF. The sequenced CDR3 bases are TGTGCCAGCTCACCTGTATCGGAAACAGGGTCGGGTGGC.

The table lists this clone with a few counts. The read halts 3 residues ahead of the CDR3 end, with the missing end drawn from the germline J gene. This rearrangement joins TRBV7-2 to TRBJ1-2; unclear D gene. Per the germline V gene, CDR1 is SGHTA and CDR2 is FQGNSA. This CDR3 has 12 residues. With 1 base removed from V and 6 bases from J, the gap between germline ends came to 6 bases. The part of the CDR3 DNA that was read is TGTGCCAGCAGCTTAGACAGAGATGGC. The encoded protein is CASSLDRDG. In full, the CDR3 is CASSLDRDGYTF.

In its sample, this clone ranks as hyperexpanded (1% or more). The CDR3 extends 3 residues past the end of the read, so its final part is completed from the germline J gene. The chain joins TRBV6-1 to TRBJ1-2, with 8 nucleotides matching TRBD1. The CDR3 contains 15 residues. Germline V gives CDR1 MNHNS, CDR2 SASEGT. CDR3 region: CASSGISRDRFLYTF. The covered CDR3 bases are TGTGCCAGCAGTGGCATATCCCGGGACAGGTTTCTC.

This clone was observed at least ten times. Sequencing ends 3 residues short of the CDR3 end; the germline J gene provides the rest. The chain couples TRBV2 to TRBJ2-1; 7 bases map to TRBD2. The trim removed 2 bases at V and 4 bases at J, leaving 2 bases unmatched. CDR1 and CDR2 from the germline V gene are SNHLY and FYNNEI. The length of the CDR3 is 14 residues. CDR3 amino acids: CASSERRGYNEQFF. The DNA read from the CDR3 is TGTGCCAGCAGTGAAAGGCGGGGGTACAATGAG.

A note on this clone: The CDR3 end lies 3 residues beyond the end of the read and is filled in from the germline J gene. The rearrangement links TRBV30 to TRBJ1-5; D is undetermined. Trimming took 0 bases from V and 1 from J, leaving 4 bases between them. Germline CDR1 GTSNPN, CDR2 SVGIG (reference sequence). The CDR3 has 13 amino acids. Partial CDR3 DNA: TGTGCCTGGAGTGTCCAGAGCAATCAGCCC. Protein: CAWSVQSNQP. The entire CDR3 protein is CAWSVQSNQPQHF.

As for this clone: Read sequence stops 3 residues before the CDR3 end, and the germline J gene provides the missing end. The J gene is TRBJ1-4, the V gene TRBV30, with no clear D. Germline V CDR1 and CDR2: GTSNPN, SVGIG (reference sequence). The CDR3 consists of 14 residues. V gave up 0 bases and J gave up 3 bases, with 8 bases separating them. The CDR3 DNA, read in part, is TGTGCCTGGAGTGTAACGAACTCTAATGAAAAA. Translation: CAWSVTNSNEK. The CDR3 in its entirety is CAWSVTNSNEKLFF. Full variable domain (remainder filled in from reference TRBV30 and TRBJ1-4): SQTIHQWPATLVQPVGSPLSLECTVEGTSNPNLYWYRQAAGRGLQLLFYSVGIGQISSEVPQNLSASRPQDRQFILSSKKLLLSDSGFYLCAWSVTNSNEKLFFGSGTQLSVL.

The table lists this clone with a few counts. Coverage ceases 3 residues before the CDR3 finishes, and the germline J gene fills in the end. The genes are TRBV19 and TRBJ2-7, with 8 bases identical to TRBD1. V was pared by 2 bases and J by 0 bases, with 6 bases of the junction left unmatched. The CDR3 is 16 amino acids. Per germline, CDR1 LNHDA and CDR2 SQIVND (reference sequence). The sequenced part of the CDR3 DNA is TGTGCCAGTAGTATAATAGGGACAGGAAACTCCTACGAG. It yields the protein CASSIIGTGNSYE. The entire CDR3 is CASSIIGTGNSYEQYF. Full variable domain (rest looked up from reference TRBV19 and TRBJ2-7): DGGITQSPKYLFRKEGQNVTLSCEQNLNHDAMYWYRQDPGQGLRLIYYSQIVNDFQKGDIAEGYSVSREKKESFPLTVTSAQKNPTAFYLCASSIIGTGNSYEQYFGPGTRLTVT.

Concerning this clone: The sequenced fragment ends 3 residues before the CDR3 boundary, so the rest is inferred from the germline J gene. The V gene is TRBV30, the J gene TRBJ2-7, with D possibly matching TRBD1 (7 bases). CDR3 length: 16 amino acids. The germline CDR1 and CDR2 sequences are GTSNPN and SVGIG (reference sequence). Trimming stripped 0 bases from V and 4 bases from J, with 19 bases between. CDR3 amino acids: CAWSVAGPGQRYEQYF. The part of the CDR3 DNA that was read is TGTGCCTGGAGTGTAGCGGGTCCGGGACAGAGATACGAG.

Comment on this clone: With the read ending 3 residues before the CDR3 end, the germline J gene is used to fill in that end. The rearrangement joins TRBV2 to TRBJ1-1, with a possible D match to TRBD1 (6 bases). The length of the CDR3 is 14 residues. V lost 7 bases to trimming and J lost 1 base, with 13 bases between them. In germline, CDR1 is SNHLY, CDR2 FYNNEI. The CDR3 sequence is CASTNPGANTEAFF. The CDR3 DNA, read in part, is TGTGCCAGCACAAATCCAGGGGCGAACACTGAA.

Note on this clone: Compared with germline, one end of the junction differs, possibly owing to a read error. From the germline J gene comes the end of the CDR3, since the read stops 3 residues before it. The rearrangement joins TRBV6-1 to TRBJ1-3; D gene ambiguous. Germline CDR1 and CDR2: MNHNS and SASEGT. The CDR3 is made up of 13 amino acids. Incomplete CDR3 DNA: TGTGCCAGCAGTGTTGACTCTGGGAACACC. The encoded protein is CASSVDSGNT. The full CDR3 protein is CASSVDSGNTIYF.

This clone has a handful of counts. The read ends 3 residues early relative to the CDR3; the germline J gene fills the gap. V usage is TRBV7-9 and J usage is TRBJ2-5, with a tentative D call TRBD1 (6 bases). Deletions cut 1 base from V and 1 base from J, with 10 bases between. Germline V gene lookup returns CDR1 SEHNR and CDR2 FQNEAQ (reference sequence). The CDR3 sequence is 15 residues long. The sequenced CDR3 bases are TGTGCCAGCAGCTTAGGGGTAGGGGGCCAAGAGACC. Amino acids: CASSLGVGGQET. The CDR3 in full is CASSLGVGGQETQYF.

A few counts support this clone. The read stops 3 residues short of the end of the CDR3; the missing end is completed from the germline J gene. The gene calls are TRBV7-9 and TRBJ2-4, with no clear D. The CDR3 sequence is 14 residues long. The germline V gene encodes CDR1 SEHNR and CDR2 FQNEAQ (reference sequence). The ends were cut back, 4 bases at V and 6 bases at J, with 13 bases in the middle. The covered CDR3 bases are TGTGCCAGCAGCTCCCAATCTTCAGGAAACATT. As protein: CASSSQSSGNI. The whole CDR3 protein is CASSSQSSGNIQYF.

To note about this clone: The read terminates 3 residues before the CDR3 end, so the remaining end is supplied by the germline J gene. The chain joins TRBV20-1 to TRBJ2-7; TRBD2 agrees at 11 bases. V trimming: 2 bases; J trimming: 6 bases; junction bases outside the gene matches: 12. Per the germline V gene, CDR1 is DFQATT and CDR2 is SNEGSKA (reference sequence). The CDR3 contains 16 residues. The CDR3 sequence is CSARRASGGTTSEQYF. The DNA read from the CDR3 is TGCAGTGCTAGAAGGGCTAGCGGGGGGACTACCTCCGAG.

In the case of this clone: Read data end 3 residues before the CDR3 end; the end is taken from the germline J gene. The rearrangement joins TRBV19 to TRBJ2-2, with D unresolved. CDR3 length equals 17 residues. CDR1 is LNHDA, CDR2 SQIVND, per germline (reference sequence). The V end was cut by 2 bases, the J end by 2 bases, with 15 bases between. CDR3 DNA (partial): TGTGCCAGTAGTATAAGGTCTTTGCCCGTTAACACCGGGGAG. It codes for CASSIRSLPVNTGE. The entire CDR3 sequence reads CASSIRSLPVNTGELFF.

This clone is labeled medium-sized. The read terminates 3 residues before the CDR3 end, so the remaining end is supplied by the germline J gene. V and J are TRBV5-1 and TRBJ1-2; TRBD1 aligns across 12 bases. CDR1 is SGHRS, CDR2 YFSETQ, per germline. This CDR3 contains 16 residues. With V trimmed by 3 bases and J by 0 bases, 3 bases remained unmatched. CDR3: CASSSGTGGPNYGYTF. The CDR3 DNA, read in part, is TGCGCCAGCAGCTCCGGGACAGGGGGCCCTAACTATGGC.

About this clone: Read data end 3 residues before the CDR3 end; the end is taken from the germline J gene. This chain joins TRBV19 and TRBJ1-2; 10 nucleotides align to TRBD1. This CDR3 has 19 residues. Germline V gives CDR1 LNHDA, CDR2 SQIVND (reference sequence). The DNA read from the CDR3 is TGTGCCAGTAGTAGGACCCAGGGCCCGAGACAGGGGGCTGCGTACGGC. Translating gives CASSRTQGPRQGAAYG. The whole CDR3 is CASSRTQGPRQGAAYGYTF. The whole variable domain, remainder taken from reference TRBV19 and TRBJ1-2, is DGGITQSPKYLFRKEGQNVTLSCEQNLNHDAMYWYRQDPGQGLRLIYYSQIVNDFQKGDIAEGYSVSREKKESFPLTVTSAQKNPTAFYLCASSRTQGPRQGAAYGYTFGSGTRLTVV.